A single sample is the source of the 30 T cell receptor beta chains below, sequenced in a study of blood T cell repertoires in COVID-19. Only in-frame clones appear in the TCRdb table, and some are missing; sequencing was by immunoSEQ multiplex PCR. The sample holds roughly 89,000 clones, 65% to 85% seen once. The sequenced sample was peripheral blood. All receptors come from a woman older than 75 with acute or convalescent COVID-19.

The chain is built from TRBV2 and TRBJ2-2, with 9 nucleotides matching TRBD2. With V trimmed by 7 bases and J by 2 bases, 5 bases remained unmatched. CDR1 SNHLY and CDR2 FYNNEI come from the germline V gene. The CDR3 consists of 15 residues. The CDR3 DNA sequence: TGTGCCAGCAATCCGACTAGCGGAAACACCGGGGAGCTGTTTTTT. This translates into CASNPTSGNTGELFF.

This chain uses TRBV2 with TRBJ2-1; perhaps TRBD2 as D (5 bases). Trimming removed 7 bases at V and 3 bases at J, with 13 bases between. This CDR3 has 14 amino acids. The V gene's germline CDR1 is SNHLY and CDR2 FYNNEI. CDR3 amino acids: CASNERVFYNEQFF. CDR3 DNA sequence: TGTGCCAGCAACGAGAGGGTTTTCTACAATGAGCAGTTCTTC.

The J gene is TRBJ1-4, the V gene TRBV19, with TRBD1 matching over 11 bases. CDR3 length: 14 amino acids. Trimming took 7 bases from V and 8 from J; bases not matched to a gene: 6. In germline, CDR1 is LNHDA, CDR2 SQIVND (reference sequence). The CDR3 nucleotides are TGTGCCAGTAACCCGGGACAGGGGGGCGAAAAACTGTTTTTT. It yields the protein CASNPGQGGEKLFF.

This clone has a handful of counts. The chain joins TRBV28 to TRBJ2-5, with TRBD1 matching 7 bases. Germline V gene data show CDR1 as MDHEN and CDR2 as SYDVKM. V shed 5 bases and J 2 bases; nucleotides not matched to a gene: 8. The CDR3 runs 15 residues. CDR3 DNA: TGTGCCAGCAGTGACGAGGGGGCAGGGCAAGAGACCCAGTACTTC. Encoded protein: CASSDEGAGQETQYF.

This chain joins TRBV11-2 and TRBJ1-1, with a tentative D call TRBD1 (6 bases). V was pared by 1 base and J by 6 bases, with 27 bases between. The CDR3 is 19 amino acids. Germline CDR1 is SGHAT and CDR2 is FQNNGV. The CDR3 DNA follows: TGTGCCAGCAGCTTAGCCGGCCAAGAGGGGGGGAGTCGTTACGCTGAAGCTTTCTTT. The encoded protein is CASSLAGQEGGSRYAEAFF.

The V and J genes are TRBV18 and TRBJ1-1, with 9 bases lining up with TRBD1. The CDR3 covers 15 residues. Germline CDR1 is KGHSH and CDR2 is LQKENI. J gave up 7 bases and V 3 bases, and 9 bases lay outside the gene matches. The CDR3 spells CASSPSGQGSSEAFF. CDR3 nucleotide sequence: TGTGCCAGCTCACCCTCCGGACAGGGGAGCAGTGAAGCTTTCTTT.

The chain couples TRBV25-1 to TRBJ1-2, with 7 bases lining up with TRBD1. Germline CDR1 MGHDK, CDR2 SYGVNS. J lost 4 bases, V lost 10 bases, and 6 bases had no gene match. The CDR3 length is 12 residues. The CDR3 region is CATMTGSYGYTF. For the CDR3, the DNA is TGTGCCACCATGACAGGGTCCTATGGCTACACCTTC.

CDR3 in amino acids: CASSASLTAEQYF. The CDR3 nucleotides read TGCGCCAGCAGTGCCTCTCTGACAGCCGAGCAGTACTTC. The J gene is TRBJ2-7, the V gene TRBV10-2; tentatively, D is TRBD1 (5 bases). Germline V gene data show CDR1 as WSHSY and CDR2 as SAAADI. The CDR3 sequence is 13 residues long. With 4 bases removed from V and 6 bases from J, the gap between germline ends came to 13 bases.

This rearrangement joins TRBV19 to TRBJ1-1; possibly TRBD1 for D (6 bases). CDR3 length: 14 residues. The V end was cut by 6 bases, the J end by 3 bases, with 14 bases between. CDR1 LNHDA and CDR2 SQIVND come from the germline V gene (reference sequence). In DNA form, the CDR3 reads TGTGCCAGTAGCAGACTTTCAGGGGACACTGAAGCTTTCTTT. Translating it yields CASSRLSGDTEAFF.

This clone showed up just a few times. As DNA, the CDR3 is TGTGCCAGCAGCCTACAGGGGGCCGAGCAGTACTTC. It specifies CASSLQGAEQYF. The V gene is TRBV7-9, the J gene TRBJ2-7, with 9 bases matching TRBD1. J was trimmed by 6 bases and V by 5 bases; bases with no gene match: 2. Germline lookup yields CDR1 SEHNR and CDR2 FQNEAQ (reference sequence). The CDR3 covers 12 residues.

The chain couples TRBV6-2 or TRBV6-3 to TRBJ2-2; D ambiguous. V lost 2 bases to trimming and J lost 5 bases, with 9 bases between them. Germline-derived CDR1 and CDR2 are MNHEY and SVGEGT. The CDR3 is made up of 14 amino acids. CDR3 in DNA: TGTGCCAGCAGTTACCGGCAGGATACCGGGGAGCTGTTTTTT. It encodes CASSYRQDTGELFF.

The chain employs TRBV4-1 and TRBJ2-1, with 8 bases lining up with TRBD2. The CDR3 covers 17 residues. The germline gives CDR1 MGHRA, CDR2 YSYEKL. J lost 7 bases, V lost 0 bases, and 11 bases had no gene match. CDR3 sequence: CASSQDISASGYNEQFF. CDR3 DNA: TGCGCCAGCAGCCAAGATATTTCGGCTAGCGGGTATAATGAGCAGTTCTTC.

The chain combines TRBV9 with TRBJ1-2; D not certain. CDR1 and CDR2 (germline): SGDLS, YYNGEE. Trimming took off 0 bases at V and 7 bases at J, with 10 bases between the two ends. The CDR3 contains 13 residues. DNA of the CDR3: TGTGCCAGCAGCGTAGCGGCGGGTAGTGGCTACACCTTC. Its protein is CASSVAAGSGYTF.

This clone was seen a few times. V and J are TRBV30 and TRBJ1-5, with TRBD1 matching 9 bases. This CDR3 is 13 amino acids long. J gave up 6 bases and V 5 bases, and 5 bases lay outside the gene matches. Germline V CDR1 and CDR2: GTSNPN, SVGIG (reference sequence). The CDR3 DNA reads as TGTGCCTGGCGAACAGGGGGCGGTCAGCCCCAGCATTTT. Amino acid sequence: CAWRTGGGQPQHF.

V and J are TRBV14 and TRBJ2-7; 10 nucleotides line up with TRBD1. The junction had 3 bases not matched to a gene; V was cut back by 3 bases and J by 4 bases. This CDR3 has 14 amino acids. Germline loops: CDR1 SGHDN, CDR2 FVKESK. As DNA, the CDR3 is TGTGCCAGCAGCCATGGGACAGGGGCGTACGAGCAGTACTTC. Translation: CASSHGTGAYEQYF.

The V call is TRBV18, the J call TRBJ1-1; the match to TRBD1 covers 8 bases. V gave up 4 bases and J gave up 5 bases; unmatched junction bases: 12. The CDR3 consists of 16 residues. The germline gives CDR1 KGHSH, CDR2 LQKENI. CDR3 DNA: TGTGCCAGCTCACAGGCCGGACAGGGAACGGTAACTGAAGCTTTCTTT. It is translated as CASSQAGQGTVTEAFF.

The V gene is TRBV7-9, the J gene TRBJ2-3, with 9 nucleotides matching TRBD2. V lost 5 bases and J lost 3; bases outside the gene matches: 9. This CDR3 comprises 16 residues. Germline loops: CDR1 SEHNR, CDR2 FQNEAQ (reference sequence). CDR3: CASSTSLAGRTDTQYF. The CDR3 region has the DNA TGTGCCAGCAGCACCAGCCTAGCGGGGAGGACAGATACGCAGTATTTT.

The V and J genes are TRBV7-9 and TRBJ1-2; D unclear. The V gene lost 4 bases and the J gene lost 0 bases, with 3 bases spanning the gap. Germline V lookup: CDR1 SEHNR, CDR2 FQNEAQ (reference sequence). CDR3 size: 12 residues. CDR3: CASSSTNYGYTF. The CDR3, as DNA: TGTGCCAGCAGCTCTACTAACTATGGCTACACCTTC.

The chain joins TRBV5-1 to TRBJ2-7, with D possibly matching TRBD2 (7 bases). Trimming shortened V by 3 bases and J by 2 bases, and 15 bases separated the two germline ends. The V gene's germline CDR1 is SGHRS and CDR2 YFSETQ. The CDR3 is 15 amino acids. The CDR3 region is CASSWVGGAAYEQYF. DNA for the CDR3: TGCGCCAGCAGCTGGGTTGGGGGGGCGGCCTACGAGCAGTACTTC.

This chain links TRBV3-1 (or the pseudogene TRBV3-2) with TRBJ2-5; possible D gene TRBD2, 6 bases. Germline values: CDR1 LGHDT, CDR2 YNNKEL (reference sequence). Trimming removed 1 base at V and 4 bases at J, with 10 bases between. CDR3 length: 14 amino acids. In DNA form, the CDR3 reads TGTGCCAGCAGCCAAGGGAGGGTAATAGAGACCCAGTACTTC. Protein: CASSQGRVIETQYF.

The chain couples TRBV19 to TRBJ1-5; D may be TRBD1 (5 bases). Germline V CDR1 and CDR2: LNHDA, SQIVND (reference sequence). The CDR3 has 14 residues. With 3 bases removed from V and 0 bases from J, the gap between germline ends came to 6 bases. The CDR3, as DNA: TGTGCCAGTAGTATGACAGCTAGCAATCAGCCCCAGCATTTT. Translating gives CASSMTASNQPQHF.

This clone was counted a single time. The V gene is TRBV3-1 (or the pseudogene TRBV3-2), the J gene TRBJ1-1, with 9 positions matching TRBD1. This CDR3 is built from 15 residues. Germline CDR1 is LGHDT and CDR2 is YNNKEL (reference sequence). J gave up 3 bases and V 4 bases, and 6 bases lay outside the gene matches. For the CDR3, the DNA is TGTGCCAGCAGCCCCCGGGACAGGGTCTACACTGAAGCTTTCTTT. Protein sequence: CASSPRDRVYTEAFF.

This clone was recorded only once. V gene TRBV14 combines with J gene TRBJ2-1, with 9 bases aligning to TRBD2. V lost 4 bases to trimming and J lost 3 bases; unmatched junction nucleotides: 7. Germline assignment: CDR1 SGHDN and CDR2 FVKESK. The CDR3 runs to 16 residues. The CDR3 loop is CASSLSGGIFYNEQFF. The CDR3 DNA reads TGTGCCAGCAGCCTTAGCGGGGGCATCTTCTACAATGAGCAGTTCTTC.

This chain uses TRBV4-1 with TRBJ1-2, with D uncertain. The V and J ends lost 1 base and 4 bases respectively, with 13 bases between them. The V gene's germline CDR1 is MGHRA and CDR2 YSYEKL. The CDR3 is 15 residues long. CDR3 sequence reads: CASSQGRPLGYGYTF. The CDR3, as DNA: TGCGCCAGCAGCCAAGGCAGGCCGTTGGGCTATGGCTACACCTTC.

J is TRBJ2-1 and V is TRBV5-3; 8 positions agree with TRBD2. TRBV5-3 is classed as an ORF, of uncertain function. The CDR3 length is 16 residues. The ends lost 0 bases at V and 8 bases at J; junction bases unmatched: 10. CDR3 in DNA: TGTGCCAGAAGCTTGGATCTTGCGGGGGGATCCGATGAGCAGTTCTTC. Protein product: CARSLDLAGGSDEQFF.

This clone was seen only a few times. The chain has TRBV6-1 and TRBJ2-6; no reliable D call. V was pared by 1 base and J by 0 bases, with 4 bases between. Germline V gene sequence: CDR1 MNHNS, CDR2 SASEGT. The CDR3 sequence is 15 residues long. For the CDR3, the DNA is TGTGCCAGCAGTGAAGAGAGCTCTGGGGCCAACGTCCTGACTTTC. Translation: CASSEESSGANVLTF.

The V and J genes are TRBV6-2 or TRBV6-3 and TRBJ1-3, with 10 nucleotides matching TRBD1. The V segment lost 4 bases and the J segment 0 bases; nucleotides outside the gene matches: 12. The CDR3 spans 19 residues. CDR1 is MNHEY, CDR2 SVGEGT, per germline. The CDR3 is CASSSTGQGYFSSGNTIYF. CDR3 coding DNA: TGTGCCAGCAGTTCAACGGGACAGGGGTATTTCAGCTCTGGAAACACCATATATTTT.

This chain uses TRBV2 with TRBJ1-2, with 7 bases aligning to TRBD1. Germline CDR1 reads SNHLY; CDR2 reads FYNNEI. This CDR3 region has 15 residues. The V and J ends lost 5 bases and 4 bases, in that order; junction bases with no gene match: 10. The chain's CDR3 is CASSLPTGRGYGYTF. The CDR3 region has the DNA TGTGCCAGCAGTTTACCGACAGGGAGAGGCTATGGCTACACCTTC.

The CDR3 is CASSQADLAGAFF. CDR3 DNA sequence: TGTGCCAGCAGCCAGGCGGACCTGGCGGGGGCTTTCTTT. The chain links TRBV28 to TRBJ1-1; D unresolved. The CDR3 spans 13 residues. V lost 6 bases, J lost 11 bases, and 19 bases lay in between. Germline V lookup: CDR1 MDHEN, CDR2 SYDVKM.

CDR3 sequence: CASSLGKGGRDEQFF. The CDR3 nucleotides are TGTGCCAGCAGCCTAGGGAAAGGAGGGCGCGATGAGCAGTTCTTC. The rearrangement links TRBV11-2 to TRBJ2-1, with a possible D match to TRBD2 (6 bases). Germline V gene lookup returns CDR1 SGHAT and CDR2 FQNNGV. V dropped 5 bases and J dropped 8 bases, with 19 bases sitting between them. CDR3 length equals 15 residues.